A selection of T cell receptor beta chains follows, all from one sample in a study of shared clonotypes between healthy human individuals. Repertoires were generated with immunoSEQ multiplex PCR, while TCRdb's copy carries only in-frame clones and drops some. The table includes fewer than 1.8 million clones, approximately 98.5% detected once. The sample consisted of naive CD4+ T cells sorted from blood. Receptors originate from a man aged 30 to 45 in good health. CDR3s include the opening cysteine and the closing phenylalanine or tryptophan. Each record gives: J gene, D gene, V gene, clone size, CDR3 protein, CDR3 DNA. The D gene is left open where the match is weak. Only some rows state a clone size, as once, few, many or a class for expanded clones.

j_gene: TRBJ2-1
d_gene: -
v_gene: TRBV29-1
abundance: -
CDR3aa: CSTSPGGGATTTHEQFF
CDR3nt: TGCAGCACCTCTCCCGGAGGAGGAGCCACAACTACACATGAGCAGTTCTTC

j_gene: TRBJ2-5
d_gene: -
v_gene: TRBV10-1
abundance: -
CDR3aa: CASSSVGDQETQYF
CDR3nt: TGCGCCAGCAGTTCCGTGGGGGACCAAGAGACCCAGTACTTC

j_gene: TRBJ1-5
d_gene: TRBD1
v_gene: TRBV28
abundance: -
CDR3aa: CASSLSGRGRNQPQHF
CDR3nt: TGTGCCAGCAGTCTCTCCGGGAGGGGGCGGAATCAGCCCCAGCATTTT

j_gene: TRBJ1-3
d_gene: -
v_gene: TRBV5-5
abundance: -
CDR3aa: CASSLDATRGNTIYF
CDR3nt: TGTGCCAGCAGCTTGGATGCGACACGAGGAAACACCATATATTTT

j_gene: TRBJ2-7
d_gene: -
v_gene: TRBV27
abundance: once
CDR3aa: CASSPRGVREQYF
CDR3nt: TGTGCCAGCAGCCCCCGGGGAGTAAGGGAGCAGTACTTC

j_gene: TRBJ1-4
d_gene: TRBD1
v_gene: TRBV5-6
abundance: -
CDR3aa: CASSPTGEGEKLFF
CDR3nt: TGTGCCAGCAGTCCTACAGGGGAGGGAGAAAAACTGTTTTTT

j_gene: TRBJ2-3
d_gene: -
v_gene: TRBV28
abundance: -
CDR3aa: CASSLLAGDQTRDTQYF
CDR3nt: TGTGCCAGCAGTTTGCTAGCCGGGGACCAAACTCGGGATACGCAGTATTTT

j_gene: TRBJ2-1
d_gene: TRBD2
v_gene: TRBV7-9
abundance: -
CDR3aa: CASSSQAGVSNEQFF
CDR3nt: TGTGCCAGCAGCTCCCAAGCGGGAGTAAGCAATGAGCAGTTCTTC

j_gene: TRBJ2-7
d_gene: -
v_gene: TRBV7-9
abundance: -
CDR3aa: CASSPGPTPYEQYF
CDR3nt: TGTGCCAGCAGCCCGGGACCGACCCCCTACGAGCAGTACTTC

j_gene: TRBJ2-1
d_gene: -
v_gene: TRBV5-4
abundance: -
CDR3aa: CASSYRETYNEQFF
CDR3nt: TGTGCCAGCAGCTATAGAGAAACCTACAATGAGCAGTTCTTC

j_gene: TRBJ2-3
d_gene: TRBD1
v_gene: TRBV2
abundance: -
CDR3aa: CASSVDRVSDTQYF
CDR3nt: TGTGCCAGCAGTGTAGACAGGGTGTCAGATACGCAGTATTTT

j_gene: TRBJ2-1
d_gene: TRBD1
v_gene: TRBV18
abundance: once
CDR3aa: CASSPGTGVAGTYYNEQFF
CDR3nt: TGTGCCAGCTCACCCGGGACAGGGGTTGCGGGAACATACTACAATGAGCAGTTCTTC

j_gene: TRBJ2-7
d_gene: TRBD2
v_gene: TRBV9
abundance: -
CDR3aa: CASSPGLAGYEQYF
CDR3nt: TGTGCCAGCAGCCCGGGACTAGCAGGCTACGAGCAGTACTTC

j_gene: TRBJ1-4
d_gene: -
v_gene: TRBV10-3
abundance: -
CDR3aa: CAISEFGQSGNEKLFF
CDR3nt: TGTGCCATCAGTGAGTTTGGACAGTCGGGAAATGAAAAACTGTTTTTT

j_gene: TRBJ1-2
d_gene: -
v_gene: TRBV2
abundance: -
CDR3aa: CASSERSFLF
CDR3nt: TGTGCCAGCAGTGAGAGAAGTTTCCTGTTC

j_gene: TRBJ1-5
d_gene: TRBD1
v_gene: TRBV18
abundance: -
CDR3aa: CASSPLDRVAPQHF
CDR3nt: TGTGCCAGCTCACCACTAGACAGGGTAGCGCCCCAGCATTTT

j_gene: TRBJ2-3
d_gene: -
v_gene: TRBV9
abundance: -
CDR3aa: CASSVNTRAPQDTQYF
CDR3nt: TGTGCCAGCAGCGTAAATACTCGCGCCCCTCAGGATACGCAGTATTTT

j_gene: TRBJ2-2
d_gene: -
v_gene: TRBV7-8
abundance: -
CDR3aa: CASSSGSHTGELFF
CDR3nt: TGTGCCAGCAGCTCGGGGAGCCACACCGGGGAGCTGTTTTTT